Presented here are 28 T cell receptor beta chains from one specimen sequenced in a study of CD8 T cells in ankylosing spondylitis. TCRdb recomputed calls from the 5' RACE reads with MiXCR, one row per CDR3 protein. This sample has 700,000 or so distinct CDR3 sequences; about 20% occur once, and the top ten carry roughly a fifth. Study findings and constraints: Ankylosing spondylitis blood appeared to carry a characteristic TCR beta motif of 7 or 8 highly homologous variants.

Their cognate antigens are unknown. Sequencing was done on a sample of blood, either unsorted or a sorted T cell fraction (not recorded which). These TCRs come from a male donor with ankylosing spondylitis.

This rearrangement joins TRBV5-4 to TRBJ2-7; D may match TRBD1 or TRBD2 (6 bases each). The CDR3 spans 14 residues. The germline gives CDR1 SGHNT, CDR2 YYREEE (reference sequence). Trimming took 2 bases from V and 5 from J, leaving 14 bases between them. CDR3 in DNA: TGTGCCAGCAGCTTTGGGGGGCAGGGGAACGAGCAGTACTTC. Translating it yields CASSFGGQGNEQYF.

The rearrangement links TRBV12-3 or TRBV12-4 to TRBJ1-1; D unclear. V was clipped by 2 bases and J by 5 bases, with 18 bases between them. CDR3 length: 16 amino acids. The CDR3 DNA reads TGTGCCAGCAGTTTAAAGCGGCCAGGCAGGATTACTGAAGCTTTCTTT. It is translated as CASSLKRPGRITEAFF.

The V gene is TRBV4-1, the J gene TRBJ1-3; a weak D match, TRBD1 (6 bases). The ends were cut back, 0 bases at V and 2 bases at J, with 11 bases in the middle. The CDR3 has 16 amino acids. Germline V gene lookup returns CDR1 MGHRA and CDR2 YSYEKL. Here the CDR3 reads CASSQEQGKTGNTIYF. CDR3 bases: TGCGCCAGCAGCCAAGAACAGGGTAAGACTGGAAACACCATATATTTT.

The V call is TRBV7-3, the J call TRBJ1-6, with 9 bases that match TRBD1. This CDR3 contains 15 residues. The V segment lost 2 bases and the J segment 9 bases; nucleotides outside the gene matches: 5. The V gene's germline CDR1 is SGHTA and CDR2 FQGTGA. CDR3 DNA sequence: TGTGCCAGCAGCTTAGACGGGACAGGGTTTTCACCCCTCCACTTT. Translated, it gives CASSLDGTGFSPLHF.

V usage is TRBV29-1 and J usage is TRBJ2-1; the D gene is possibly TRBD1 (6 bases). The CDR3 is 14 residues long. The V end lost 4 bases, the J end lost 1 base, and 11 bases lay between the germline ends. Germline-derived CDR1 and CDR2 are SQVTM and ANQGSEA. CDR3 region: CSVVGTGSYNEQFF. The CDR3 DNA reads TGCAGCGTTGTCGGAACAGGGTCCTACAATGAGCAGTTCTTC.

This clonotype was found a few times. This rearrangement joins TRBV12-3 or TRBV12-4 to TRBJ2-7; tentatively, D is TRBD1 or TRBD2 (5 bases each). The germline V and J ends were trimmed by 6 bases and 9 bases, with 24 bases remaining between them. The CDR3 sequence is 15 residues long. CDR3 DNA: TGTGCCAGCAGCTACTCCGGGACCGAGAGGAGAGGGCAGTACTTC. Amino acid sequence: CASSYSGTERRGQYF.

The chain links TRBV4-3 to TRBJ2-7, with no clear D. The V end was cut by 0 bases, the J end by 1 base, with 7 bases between. The CDR3 has 14 residues. Germline lookup yields CDR1 LGHNA and CDR2 YSLEER. CDR3 in DNA: TGCGCCAGCAGCCAAGACCCGGAGTCCTACGAGCAGTACTTC. Its translation: CASSQDPESYEQYF.

This clonotype was observed a handful of times. The rearrangement uses TRBV18 and TRBJ2-2, with TRBD1 matching 7 bases. The CDR3 spans 16 residues. Germline V CDR1 and CDR2: KGHSH, LQKENI. With 3 bases clipped from V and 2 bases from J, the junction kept 6 bases outside the gene matches. Written as DNA, the CDR3 is TGTGCCAGCTCACCGCCAGACAGGGTAAACACCGGGGAGCTGTTTTTT. As protein: CASSPPDRVNTGELFF.

This clonotype has only a few counts. The V gene is TRBV29-1, the J gene TRBJ2-3; possible D gene TRBD2, 6 bases. The germline V gene encodes CDR1 SQVTM and CDR2 ANQGSEA. The V end lost 1 base, the J end lost 13 bases, and 12 bases lay between the germline ends. The length of the CDR3 is 11 residues. The CDR3 protein is CSVEATSSEYF. The CDR3 coding sequence is TGCAGCGTTGAAGCGACTAGTTCCGAGTATTTT.

A few counts support this clonotype. The J gene is TRBJ2-1, the V gene TRBV27, with 16 bases lining up with TRBD2. CDR1 and CDR2 (germline): MNHEY, SMNVEV (reference sequence). The CDR3 extends over 17 amino acids. The J segment lost 3 bases and the V segment lost 4 bases, leaving 3 bases of the junction unmatched. The CDR3 is CASSSGTSGGVYNEQFF. DNA of the CDR3: TGTGCCAGCAGTTCCGGGACTAGCGGGGGGGTCTACAATGAGCAGTTCTTC.

V is TRBV30 and J is TRBJ2-2; unclear D gene. The CDR3 is 14 residues long. The ends were cut back, 0 bases at V and 4 bases at J, with 9 bases in the middle. CDR1 and CDR2 from the germline V gene are GTSNPN and SVGIG (reference sequence). This chain's CDR3 is CAWSVGVVTGELFF. The CDR3, as DNA: TGTGCCTGGAGTGTCGGAGTTGTCACCGGGGAGCTGTTTTTT.

The chain recombines TRBV12-2 with TRBJ2-3; the D segment call TRBD2 is taken from the table without a DNA check. TRBV12-2 counts as a pseudogene. This CDR3 spans 19 amino acids. The CDR3 coding sequence is TGTGCAAGTCGGTTAGTTGGAGCGGGGGGCCGTTCTAGCACAGATACGCAGTATTTT. Translated: CASRLVGAGGRSSTDTQYF.

This clonotype has ten or more counts. This chain joins TRBV12-3 or TRBV12-4 and TRBJ2-5; D call uncertain. The ends were cut back, 5 bases at V and 7 bases at J, with 14 bases in the middle. The CDR3 has 13 amino acids. This CDR3 is CASSPRTQWTQYF. The CDR3 DNA is TGTGCCAGCAGTCCCCGGACCCAGTGGACCCAGTACTTC.

There are a few counts of this clonotype. The chain uses TRBV11-2 and TRBJ2-7, with 8 bases that match TRBD1. The CDR3 loop spans 13 amino acids. Trimming removed 5 bases from V and 6 bases from J; junction bases left unmatched: 6. The germline V gene has CDR1 SGHAT and CDR2 FQNNGV. The DNA of the CDR3 is TGTGCCAGCAGCGAGGCAGGGGGCGGCGAGCAGTACTTC. Protein: CASSEAGGGEQYF.

In its sample, this clonotype was seen a few times. V gene TRBV7-9 combines with J gene TRBJ2-5, with TRBD1 matching 9 bases. The CDR3 spans 15 residues. The germline V gene has CDR1 SEHNR and CDR2 FQNEAQ (reference sequence). V was clipped by 3 bases and J by 2 bases; unmatched bases: 4. CDR3 region: CASSFRQGEQETQYF. The CDR3, as DNA: TGTGCCAGCAGCTTCCGACAGGGGGAACAAGAGACCCAGTACTTC.

The rearrangement links TRBV20-1 to TRBJ2-2, with D perhaps assigned TRBD1 or TRBD2 (5 bases each). CDR1 is DFQATT, CDR2 SNEGSKA, per germline (reference sequence). The V end was cut by 3 bases, the J end by 6 bases, with 20 bases between. The length of the CDR3 is 16 residues. The CDR3 loop reads CSARERGAPGSGELFF. The CDR3 DNA is TGCAGTGCTAGGGAGCGAGGGGCCCCTGGGTCCGGGGAGCTGTTTTTT.

This clonotype was picked up a small number of times. V is TRBV27 and J is TRBJ2-1; a possible D gene is TRBD1 (6 bases). The CDR3 has 15 residues. The V gene lost 2 bases and the J gene lost 0 bases, with 8 bases spanning the gap. CDR1 and CDR2 from the germline V gene are MNHEY and SMNVEV (reference sequence). CDR3 DNA sequence: TGTGCCAGCAGTTTAAGGACAGTCTCCTACAATGAGCAGTTCTTC. This encodes CASSLRTVSYNEQFF.

The chain has TRBV7-8 and TRBJ1-4, with no clear D. Germline V lookup: CDR1 SGHVS, CDR2 FQNEAQ. CDR3 length: 15 amino acids. Between the trimmed V and J ends, which lost 0 bases and 3 bases, there was a span of 8 bases. The CDR3 bases are TGTGCCAGCAGCTTAGCCGAAAACCCTAATGAAAAACTGTTTTTT. Translation gives CASSLAENPNEKLFF.

This clonotype was seen a few times. The chain uses TRBV20-1 and TRBJ2-5; unclear D gene. The germline V gene has CDR1 DFQATT and CDR2 SNEGSKA (reference sequence). V was cut by 5 bases and J by 5 bases, with 18 bases left in between. The CDR3 totals 14 residues. CDR3 sequence (DNA): TGCAGTGCTCCCCGCCAAACCTCTTTCGAGACCCAGTACTTC. Its translation: CSAPRQTSFETQYF.

The chain couples TRBV20-1 to TRBJ1-1; D is undetermined. The CDR3 is made up of 14 amino acids. V was pared by 3 bases and J by 1 base, with 12 bases between. Germline V CDR1 and CDR2: DFQATT, SNEGSKA (reference sequence). CDR3 nucleotides: TGCAGTGCTAGCCGAGTTCGATCGAACACTGAAGCTTTCTTT. It specifies CSASRVRSNTEAFF.

This clonotype was recorded a few times. The J gene is TRBJ2-6, the V gene TRBV5-1; tentatively, D is TRBD1 (6 bases). The V gene's germline CDR1 is SGHRS and CDR2 YFSETQ. Trimming cost V 0 bases and J 2 bases, with 9 bases left between them. CDR3 size: 16 residues. The CDR3 DNA sequence: TGCGCCAGCAGCTTGGAGGGGGATACTGGGGCCAACGTCCTGACTTTC. The encoded protein is CASSLEGDTGANVLTF. Using reference TRBV5-1 and TRBJ2-6 for the parts outside the CDR3, the full variable domain is KAGVTQTPRYLIKTRGQQVTLSCSPISGHRSVSWYQQTPGQGLQFLFEYFSETQRNKGNFPGRFSGRQFSNSRSEMNVSTLELGDSALYLCASSLEGDTGANVLTFGAGSRLTVL.

This clonotype was picked up a small number of times. Here the CDR3 DNA reads TGTGCCAGCACCGACCGCGGGGGGGACTACGAGCAGTACTTC. This encodes CASTDRGGDYEQYF. The chain combines TRBV6-1 with TRBJ2-7, with 9 bases aligning to TRBD2. The CDR3 contains 14 residues. Germline loops: CDR1 MNHNS, CDR2 SASEGT. Trimming removed 7 bases from V and 3 bases from J; junction bases left unmatched: 7.

The V call is TRBV20-1, the J call TRBJ2-2; a possible D gene is TRBD2 (6 bases). With 3 bases removed from V and 5 bases from J, the gap between germline ends came to 13 bases. The CDR3 runs 14 residues. Looked up from germline, CDR1 is DFQATT and CDR2 is SNEGSKA (reference sequence). For the CDR3, the DNA is TGCAGTGCTAGGCGGAGGGTGGATACCGGGGAGCTGTTTTTT. This encodes CSARRRVDTGELFF.

Only a few counts were recorded for this clonotype. The V and J genes are TRBV4-3 and TRBJ2-5, with TRBD1 matching 8 bases. The junction had 4 bases not matched to a gene; V was cut back by 0 bases and J by 4 bases. The germline gives CDR1 LGHNA, CDR2 YSLEER. The CDR3 has 15 amino acids. CDR3 in DNA: TGCGCCAGCAGCCAAGACAGGGGGCTACGAGAGACCCAGTACTTC. Amino acid sequence: CASSQDRGLRETQYF.

The chain uses TRBV7-3 and TRBJ2-5; 9 bases match TRBD2. The CDR3 extends over 15 amino acids. Per the germline V gene, CDR1 is SGHTA and CDR2 is FQGTGA. J gave up 4 bases and V 3 bases, and 6 bases lay outside the gene matches. The CDR3 reads CASSFVAGGRETQYF. CDR3 nucleotides: TGTGCCAGCAGCTTCGTTGCGGGGGGGAGAGAGACCCAGTACTTC.

V is TRBV12-3 or TRBV12-4 and J is TRBJ2-7, with 9 bases aligning to TRBD1. This CDR3 is 14 amino acids long. Trimming cost V 5 bases and J 7 bases; bases outside gene matches: 9. CDR3 sequence (DNA): TGTGCCAGCAGTCAACCCGGGACAGGGTTGGAGCAGTACTTC. Amino acid sequence: CASSQPGTGLEQYF.

The table lists this clonotype with many counts. V usage is TRBV12-3 or TRBV12-4 and J usage is TRBJ2-3; TRBD2 matches 7 bases. The CDR3 is 15 residues long. V shed 1 base, J shed 1 base, and the junction held 2 bases outside the gene matches. The CDR3 DNA is TGTGCCAGCAGTTTAGTTAGCGGGCGCACAGATACGCAGTATTTT. Translating it yields CASSLVSGRTDTQYF.

This chain links TRBV7-3 with TRBJ2-5, with a weak D call TRBD2 (5 bases). CDR3 length: 15 residues. Trimming took 2 bases from V and 5 from J, leaving 15 bases between them. Germline CDR1 SGHTA, CDR2 FQGTGA. CDR3 protein: CASSLSGISGETQYF. The CDR3 region has the DNA TGTGCCAGCAGCTTATCTGGCATCTCGGGGGAGACCCAGTACTTC. Full variable domain (remainder filled in from reference TRBV7-3 and TRBJ2-5): GAGVSQTPSNKVTEKGKYVELRCDPISGHTALYWYRQSLGQGPEFLIYFQGTGAADDSGLPNDRFFAVRPEGSVSTLKIQRTERGDSAVYLCASSLSGISGETQYFGPGTRLLVL.